This passage covers 10 T cell receptor beta chains from one sample sequenced in a study of regulatory and conventional T cells in RAG deficiency. Conventional CD4+ T cells were sorted from blood as CD25-low CD127-high cells. The data were produced by immunoSEQ multiplex PCR, yet TCRdb's version contains in-frame clones alone and is incomplete. Here the sample spans 24,000 or so clones, more than 85% being singletons. Another study also made use of these data, one on regulatory T cells. That paper states: Primers: 52 TRBV forward and 13 TRBJ reverse.

Sequencing input: CD4+ T cells sorted from blood. The receptors come from a human donor in good health.

The V call is TRBV2, the J call TRBJ1-1, with D possibly TRBD1 on 6 matching bases. V was shortened by 7 bases and J by 4 bases, with 16 bases between the two germline ends. This CDR3 has 14 residues. Germline V gene data show CDR1 as SNHLY and CDR2 as FYNNEI. CDR3 in amino acids: CASTEQGLGTEAFF. The DNA for the CDR3 is TGTGCCAGCACCGAGCAGGGGCTGGGCACTGAAGCTTTCTTT.

This chain connects TRBV9 to TRBJ2-2; 7 bases agree with TRBD2. Germline CDR1 reads SGDLS; CDR2 reads YYNGEE. The V and J ends lost 0 bases and 5 bases, in that order; junction bases with no gene match: 4. This CDR3 region has 15 residues. This CDR3 is CASSVEPSGTGELFF. Written as DNA, the CDR3 is TGTGCCAGCAGCGTAGAGCCTAGCGGTACCGGGGAGCTGTTTTTT.

This clone was observed once. The chain is built from TRBV10-3 and TRBJ1-2; D is uncertain. Trimming left V 0 bases short and J 1 base short, with 6 bases between. This CDR3 contains 14 residues. From germline, CDR1 is ENHRY and CDR2 SYGVKD. CDR3 in amino acids: CAISESEVNYGYTF. The CDR3 DNA is TGTGCCATCAGTGAGTCTGAGGTTAACTATGGCTACACCTTC.

The chain employs TRBV27 and TRBJ1-4; D unresolved. The V gene lost 2 bases and the J gene lost 8 bases, with 15 bases spanning the gap. Germline V lookup: CDR1 MNHEY, CDR2 SMNVEV (reference sequence). The length of the CDR3 is 15 residues. CDR3 amino acids: CASSLTLGGYEKLFF. In DNA, the CDR3 is TGTGCCAGCAGTTTAACCCTAGGAGGGTACGAAAAACTGTTTTTT.

This chain uses TRBV7-9 with TRBJ1-2, with 8 nucleotides matching TRBD1. This CDR3 is built from 14 residues. Trimming removed 1 base from V and 6 bases from J; junction bases left unmatched: 4. Germline loops: CDR1 SEHNR, CDR2 FQNEAQ (reference sequence). CDR3 region: CASSLGDRPHGYTF. The CDR3 DNA reads as TGTGCCAGCAGCTTAGGGGACAGGCCCCATGGCTACACCTTC. Looking up the rest from reference TRBV7-9 and TRBJ1-2 gives the full variable domain: DTGVSQNPRHKITKRGQNVTFRCDPISEHNRLYWYRQTLGQGPEFLTYFQNEAQLEKSRLLSDRFSAERPKGSFSTLEIQRTEQGDSAMYLCASSLGDRPHGYTFGSGTRLTVV.

CDR3 in amino acids: CASSSDRGLSYGYTF. The CDR3 nucleotides read TGTGCCAGCAGCTCCGACAGGGGGCTAAGCTATGGCTACACCTTC. This chain connects TRBV6-5 to TRBJ1-2; 10 bases align to TRBD1. The J segment lost 4 bases and the V segment lost 6 bases, leaving 8 bases of the junction unmatched. Germline CDR1 and CDR2: MNHEY and SVGAGI. The CDR3 has 15 amino acids.

The chain uses TRBV13 and TRBJ2-1, with 9 bases identical to TRBD2. The trim removed 4 bases at V and 3 bases at J, leaving 10 bases unmatched. Germline V gene data show CDR1 as PRHDT and CDR2 as FYEKMQ (reference sequence). This CDR3 has 17 residues. The CDR3, as DNA: TGTGCCAGCAGCTCCCGTGGACTAGCGAGACTCTACAATGAGCAGTTCTTC. Protein sequence: CASSSRGLARLYNEQFF.

The chain has TRBV28 and TRBJ1-1; D not resolved. This CDR3 region has 13 residues. Germline-derived CDR1 and CDR2 are MDHEN and SYDVKM. V was shortened by 3 bases and J by 7 bases, with 12 bases between the two germline ends. The CDR3 DNA sequence: TGTGCCAGCAGTTTTTCCCGCGGATTTGAAGCTTTCTTT. Translating gives CASSFSRGFEAFF.

The chain links TRBV7-2 to TRBJ2-7; D ambiguous. The germline CDR1 and CDR2 sequences are SGHTA and FQGNSA. The CDR3 covers 14 residues. Trimming took off 2 bases at V and 4 bases at J, with 12 bases between the two ends. CDR3 amino acids: CASSLSPNQYEQYF. In DNA form, the CDR3 reads TGTGCCAGCAGCTTAAGTCCTAACCAATACGAGCAGTACTTC.

This sequence joins TRBV5-1 and TRBJ2-1; D might be TRBD1 or TRBD2, each matching 5 bases. Germline lookup yields CDR1 SGHRS and CDR2 YFSETQ. The germline V and J ends were trimmed by 7 bases and 7 bases, with 18 bases remaining between them. The CDR3 length is 14 residues. CDR3 loop: CASRDPPFGNEQFF. CDR3 bases: TGCGCCAGCCGGGACCCCCCTTTTGGGAATGAGCAGTTCTTC.